Presented here are 29 T cell receptor beta chains from one specimen sequenced in a study of OX40 agonist ivuxolimab in advanced cancers. Assay: immunoSEQ multiplex PCR; the TCRdb copy retains only in-frame clones and omits some. This sample has almost 20,000 clones; roughly nine tenths occur once, and the top ten carry roughly 15%. The sample in question was CD4+ or CD8+ T cells sorted from blood, obtained in a trial of the OX40 agonist ivuxolimab. These receptors were collected from an adult with an advanced solid tumor such as melanoma, head and neck, liver or kidney cancer.

The chain has TRBV19 and TRBJ1-4; a possible D gene is TRBD1 (6 bases). Trimming took 5 bases from V and 5 from J, leaving 15 bases between them. This CDR3 is 15 amino acids long. Germline V gives CDR1 LNHDA, CDR2 SQIVND (reference sequence). This CDR3 reads CASSLKQGVNEKLFF. CDR3 sequence (DNA): TGTGCCAGTAGTTTAAAACAGGGCGTGAATGAAAAACTGTTTTTT.

This clone was detected once. The genes are TRBV18 and TRBJ1-2; no firm D call. The germline V and J ends were trimmed by 2 bases and 4 bases, with 14 bases remaining between them. Germline V lookup: CDR1 KGHSH, CDR2 LQKENI. The CDR3 runs 15 residues. The CDR3 DNA reads as TGTGCCAGCTCACCATTCTGGGATACACTCTATGGCTACACCTTC. Amino acid sequence: CASSPFWDTLYGYTF.

The table lists this clone with a count of one. The rearrangement uses TRBV15 and TRBJ1-3; D is unresolved. This CDR3 has 16 amino acids. Germline CDR1 reads LNHNV; CDR2 reads YYDKDF (reference sequence). Trimming shortened V by 0 bases and J by 0 bases, and 9 bases separated the two germline ends. This CDR3 is CATSRDVLLSGNTIYF. The CDR3 region has the DNA TGTGCCACCAGCAGAGACGTGCTCCTCTCTGGAAACACCATATATTTT.

The J gene is TRBJ2-7, the V gene TRBV7-9; 8 nucleotides agree with TRBD1. CDR3 length: 15 amino acids. V lost 5 bases to trimming and J lost 1 base; unmatched junction nucleotides: 7. Germline-derived CDR1 and CDR2 are SEHNR and FQNEAQ (reference sequence). The DNA for the CDR3 is TGTGCCAGCAGCGCAACAGGGGGAAGGTCCTACGAGCAGTACTTC. Translation: CASSATGGRSYEQYF.

The chain combines TRBV5-1 with TRBJ1-1, with D tentatively TRBD1 (5 bases). The length of the CDR3 is 15 residues. V lost 5 bases and J lost 0, with 14 bases in between. From germline, CDR1 is SGHRS and CDR2 YFSETQ. CDR3 protein: CASSLQGGMNTEAFF. DNA of the CDR3: TGCGCCAGCAGTCTCCAGGGAGGGATGAACACTGAAGCTTTCTTT.

This rearrangement joins TRBV18 to TRBJ2-6; tentatively, D is TRBD2 (5 bases). Deletions cut 3 bases from V and 0 bases from J, with 12 bases between. The CDR3 spans 17 residues. CDR1 is KGHSH and CDR2 is LQKENI in the germline V gene. CDR3 sequence reads: CASSPRTFSSGANVLTF. The CDR3 nucleotides are TGTGCCAGCTCACCCAGGACTTTTAGCTCTGGGGCCAACGTCCTGACTTTC. Variable domain in full (rest from reference TRBV18 and TRBJ2-6): NAGVMQNPRHLVRRRGQEARLRCSPMKGHSHVYWYRQLPEEGLKFMVYLQKENIIDESGMPKERFSAEFPKEGPSILRIQQVVRGDSAAYFCASSPRTFSSGANVLTFGAGSRLTVL.

V is TRBV7-9 and J is TRBJ2-1, with D perhaps matching TRBD1 or TRBD2 (5 bases each). Germline V gene data show CDR1 as SEHNR and CDR2 as FQNEAQ (reference sequence). This CDR3 comprises 14 residues. V was trimmed by 2 bases and J by 4 bases, leaving 9 bases between them. The CDR3, as DNA: TGTGCCAGCAGCTTACTGGGGGAATACAATGAGCAGTTCTTC. Protein sequence: CASSLLGEYNEQFF.

The rearrangement uses TRBV6-4 and TRBJ2-6; D gene ambiguous. This CDR3 contains 15 residues. The V end lost 4 bases, the J end lost 2 bases, and 9 bases lay between the germline ends. CDR1 and CDR2 from the germline V gene are MRHNA and SNTAGT. CDR3 in DNA: TGTGCCAGCAGTGTCGGGTTAACTGGGGCCAACGTCCTGACTTTC. Translated, it gives CASSVGLTGANVLTF.

The rearrangement joins TRBV7-9 to TRBJ2-7; weak D call: TRBD1 (6 bases). Germline CDR1 and CDR2: SEHNR and FQNEAQ (reference sequence). V was trimmed by 4 bases and J by 7 bases, leaving 14 bases between them. The CDR3 extends over 13 amino acids. The CDR3 sequence is CASSSQGEGEQYF. The CDR3 nucleotides are TGTGCCAGCAGCTCACAGGGAGAGGGAGAGCAGTACTTC.

For the CDR3, the DNA is TGCAGCGTCGCTACAGGGGGCACTAATGAAAAACTGTTTTTT. Translating it yields CSVATGGTNEKLFF. The chain links TRBV29-1 to TRBJ1-4; TRBD1 aligns across 9 bases. V shed 6 bases and J 2 bases; nucleotides not matched to a gene: 4. From germline, CDR1 is SQVTM and CDR2 ANQGSEA. CDR3 size: 14 residues. Looking up the rest from reference TRBV29-1 and TRBJ1-4 gives the full variable domain: SAVISQKPSRDICQRGTSLTIQCQVDSQVTMMFWYRQQPGQSLTLIATANQGSEATYESGFVIDKFPISRPNLTFSTLTVSNMSPEDSSIYLCSVATGGTNEKLFFGSGTQLSVL.

In regard to this clone: An end of the junction does not agree with germline; a read error may underlie this. The chain couples TRBV5-1 to TRBJ1-3, with TRBD1 as a possible D gene (6 bases). The CDR3 is made up of 14 amino acids. Germline CDR1 reads SGHRS; CDR2 reads YFSETQ. The CDR3 DNA sequence: TGCGCCAGCAGTCTTGGGGGGCTAGGAAGCACCATATATTTT. It encodes CASSLGGLGSTIYF.

This clone was detected a few times. The chain couples TRBV5-1 to TRBJ1-4; possible D gene TRBD1, 5 bases. V was clipped by 1 base and J by 4 bases, with 8 bases between them. CDR3 length: 14 amino acids. CDR1 and CDR2 from the germline V gene are SGHRS and YFSETQ. The DNA for the CDR3 is TGCGCCAGCAGCTTGACGCAGGGTAATGAAAAACTGTTTTTT. It is translated as CASSLTQGNEKLFF.

This chain connects TRBV5-1 to TRBJ1-4; no clear D gene. Germline V lookup: CDR1 SGHRS, CDR2 YFSETQ. The CDR3 has 14 amino acids. V lost 4 bases, J lost 4 bases, and 11 bases lay in between. This chain's CDR3 is CASSPGANNEKLFF. In DNA form, the CDR3 reads TGCGCCAGCAGCCCGGGAGCAAATAATGAAAAACTGTTTTTT.

The rearrangement links TRBV4-3 to TRBJ2-3; unclear D gene. The CDR3 spans 13 residues. Germline CDR1 and CDR2: LGHNA and YSLEER. Trimming removed 0 bases from V and 6 bases from J, with 7 bases in between. As DNA, the CDR3 is TGCGCCAGCAGCCAAGATTTCGGGGATACGCAGTATTTT. Its protein product is CASSQDFGDTQYF.

The V call is TRBV21-1, the J call TRBJ1-1. TRBV21-1 is labeled a pseudogene. This CDR3 comprises 22 residues. The CDR3 region is CASSPELVKGEEEVIGNTEAFF. The CDR3 DNA sequence: TGTGCCAGCAGCCCCGAGCTTGTGAAGGGAGAAGAGGAGGTGATCGGGAACACTGAAGCTTTCTTT.

V and J are TRBV29-1 and TRBJ2-3; TRBD2 agrees at 14 bases. Germline CDR1 SQVTM, CDR2 ANQGSEA. With V trimmed by 7 bases and J by 4 bases, 7 bases remained unmatched. The CDR3 has 15 residues. The CDR3 DNA is TGCAGCGGGTCCGGGACTAGCGGGAGTGCAGATACGCAGTATTTT. It codes for CSGSGTSGSADTQYF.

The J gene is TRBJ1-6, the V gene TRBV27, with unresolved D. Trimming removed 3 bases from V and 8 bases from J, with 11 bases in between. Germline CDR1 reads MNHEY; CDR2 reads SMNVEV (reference sequence). The CDR3 consists of 14 residues. The CDR3, as DNA: TGTGCCAGCAGTTTCAGCGGGTCCGATTCACCCCTCCACTTT. It specifies CASSFSGSDSPLHF.

The chain's CDR3 is CASSFWTGYPYEQYF. The CDR3 coding sequence is TGTGCCAGCAGTTTCTGGACAGGTTACCCCTACGAGCAGTACTTC. The rearrangement links TRBV27 to TRBJ2-7; 7 positions match TRBD1. Germline-derived CDR1 and CDR2 are MNHEY and SMNVEV (reference sequence). The CDR3 consists of 15 residues. J lost 2 bases, V lost 3 bases, and 7 bases had no gene match.

The chain joins TRBV7-9 to TRBJ2-7; D is unresolved. CDR1 is SEHNR, CDR2 FQNEAQ, per germline (reference sequence). This CDR3 region has 12 residues. The V and J ends lost 0 bases and 13 bases respectively, with 13 bases between them. CDR3: CASSLAGKPNYF. The CDR3 coding sequence is TGTGCCAGCAGCTTAGCGGGAAAGCCTAATTACTTC.

This clone was seen more than once but under ten times. This chain joins TRBV2 and TRBJ1-5; TRBD1 might be the D (6 bases). Per the germline V gene, CDR1 is SNHLY and CDR2 is FYNNEI. The V and J ends lost 5 bases and 1 base respectively, with 12 bases between them. CDR3 size: 15 residues. DNA of the CDR3: TGTGCCAGCAGTAGTTCCGGGGGCAGCAATCAGCCCCAGCATTTT. It specifies CASSSSGGSNQPQHF.

This chain links TRBV7-6 with TRBJ2-1, with TRBD1 identical over 8 bases. This CDR3 contains 15 residues. The trim removed 6 bases at V and 9 bases at J, leaving 13 bases unmatched. Per germline, CDR1 SGHVS and CDR2 FNYEAQ. The CDR3 loop is CASRPRDRPRGEQFF. The CDR3 bases are TGTGCCAGCAGGCCCCGGGACAGGCCTCGCGGTGAGCAGTTCTTC. Using reference TRBV7-6 and TRBJ2-1 for the parts outside the CDR3, the full variable domain is GAGVSQSPRYKVTKRGQDVALRCDPISGHVSLYWYRQALGQGPEFLTYFNYEAQQDKSGLPNDRFSAERPEGSISTLTIQRTEQRDSAMYRCASRPRDRPRGEQFFGPGTRLTVL.

The rearrangement uses TRBV5-1 and TRBJ1-1; TRBD1 matches at 8 bases. Germline assignment: CDR1 SGHRS and CDR2 YFSETQ. With V trimmed by 2 bases and J by 4 bases, 4 bases remained unmatched. The CDR3 totals 14 residues. For the CDR3, the DNA is TGCGCCAGCAGCTTACAGGGGGAGATCACTGAAGCTTTCTTT. This translates into CASSLQGEITEAFF.

This chain links TRBV11-3 with TRBJ2-2, with 7 bases that match TRBD2. V lost 8 bases to trimming and J lost 5 bases; unmatched junction nucleotides: 5. This CDR3 region has 13 residues. The germline V gene has CDR1 SGHNT and CDR2 YENEEA. CDR3 region: CASAGVRTGELFF. The DNA of the CDR3 is TGTGCCAGCGCGGGAGTCAGGACCGGGGAGCTGTTTTTT.

The rearrangement links TRBV7-2 to TRBJ2-1, with D possibly called TRBD1 or TRBD2 (5 bases each). Trimming stripped 2 bases from V and 8 bases from J, with 13 bases between. The CDR3 runs to 14 residues. The germline V gene has CDR1 SGHTA and CDR2 FQGNSA. CDR3 DNA: TGTGCCAGCAGCTTATGGACCAGAGGGGATGAGCAGTTCTTC. Its translation is CASSLWTRGDEQFF.

The chain is built from TRBV10-2 and TRBJ2-7; TRBD1 might be the D (6 bases). The CDR3 runs 14 residues. CDR1 WSHSY and CDR2 SAAADI come from the germline V gene. The V gene lost 8 bases and the J gene lost 6 bases, with 20 bases spanning the gap. CDR3 DNA: TGCGCCAGCTCGATCCGGGGCAGGGGCGGCGAGCAGTACTTC. Translated, it gives CASSIRGRGGEQYF.

The chain joins TRBV4-2 to TRBJ1-1; D is ambiguous. The V gene's germline CDR1 is LGHNA and CDR2 YNFKEQ. The V gene lost 0 bases and the J gene lost 5 bases, with 7 bases spanning the gap. The length of the CDR3 is 13 residues. The CDR3 sequence: CASSQDRDTEAFF. In DNA form, the CDR3 reads TGTGCCAGCAGCCAAGATCGGGATACTGAAGCTTTCTTT.

This clone was seen a few times. The chain combines TRBV19 with TRBJ2-5; 9 nucleotides match TRBD2. In germline, CDR1 is LNHDA, CDR2 SQIVND (reference sequence). Germline trimming cut 5 bases from V and 3 bases from J; bases unmatched to any gene: 13. CDR3 size: 17 residues. CDR3 loop: CASSPSGPGLAKETQYF. The CDR3 DNA sequence: TGTGCCAGTAGTCCTAGTGGCCCGGGACTAGCCAAAGAGACCCAGTACTTC.

This rearrangement joins TRBV19 to TRBJ2-1; D gene unclear. V lost 1 base to trimming and J lost 0 bases, with 7 bases between them. CDR3 length: 15 amino acids. Per germline, CDR1 LNHDA and CDR2 SQIVND (reference sequence). The CDR3 spells CASSIVRSSYNEQFF. CDR3 coding DNA: TGTGCCAGTAGTATAGTAAGGAGCTCCTACAATGAGCAGTTCTTC.

This rearrangement joins TRBV6-5 to TRBJ2-1; 8 positions match TRBD1. Germline V gene lookup returns CDR1 MNHEY and CDR2 SVGAGI. This CDR3 has 15 amino acids. V lost 2 bases, J lost 9 bases, and 9 bases stayed unmatched. CDR3 loop: CASSYNTGGKGEQFF. The CDR3 nucleotides read TGTGCCAGCAGTTACAACACAGGGGGAAAGGGTGAGCAGTTCTTC.